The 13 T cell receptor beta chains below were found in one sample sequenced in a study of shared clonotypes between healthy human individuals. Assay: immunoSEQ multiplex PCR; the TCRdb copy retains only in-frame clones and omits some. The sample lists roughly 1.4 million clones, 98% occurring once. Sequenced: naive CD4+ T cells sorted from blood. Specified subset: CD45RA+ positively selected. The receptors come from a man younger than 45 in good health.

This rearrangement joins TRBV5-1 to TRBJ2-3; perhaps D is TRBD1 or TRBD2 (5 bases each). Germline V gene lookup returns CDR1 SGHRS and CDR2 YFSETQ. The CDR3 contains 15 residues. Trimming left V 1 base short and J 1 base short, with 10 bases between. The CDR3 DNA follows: TGCGCCAGCAGCTTGTTGAGGGGTGGCACAGATACGCAGTATTTT. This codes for CASSLLRGGTDTQYF. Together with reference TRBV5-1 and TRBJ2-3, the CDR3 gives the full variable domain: KAGVTQTPRYLIKTRGQQVTLSCSPISGHRSVSWYQQTPGQGLQFLFEYFSETQRNKGNFPGRFSGRQFSNSRSEMNVSTLELGDSALYLCASSLLRGGTDTQYFGPGTRLTVL.

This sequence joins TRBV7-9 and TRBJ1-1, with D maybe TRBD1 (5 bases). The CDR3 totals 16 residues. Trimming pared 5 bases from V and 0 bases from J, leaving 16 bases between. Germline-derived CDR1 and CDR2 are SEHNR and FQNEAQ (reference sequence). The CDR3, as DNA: TGTGCCAGCAGCCCGTTGGGGCAGGGACTGAACACTGAAGCTTTCTTT. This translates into CASSPLGQGLNTEAFF.

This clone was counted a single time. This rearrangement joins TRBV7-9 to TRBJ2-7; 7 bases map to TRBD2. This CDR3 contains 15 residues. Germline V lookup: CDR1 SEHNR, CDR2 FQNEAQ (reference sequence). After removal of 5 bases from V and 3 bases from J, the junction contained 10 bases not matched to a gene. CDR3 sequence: CASSPASGRNYEQYF. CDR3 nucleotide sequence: TGTGCCAGCAGCCCCGCTAGCGGCCGAAACTACGAGCAGTACTTC.

For the CDR3, the DNA is TGTGCCAGCAGTGCAAAAGAGACCCAGTACTTC. Its protein is CASSAKETQYF. The chain combines TRBV9 with TRBJ2-5; D is unclear. The CDR3 sequence is 11 residues long. Germline V gene lookup returns CDR1 SGDLS and CDR2 YYNGEE. V lost 5 bases and J lost 3, with 5 bases in between.

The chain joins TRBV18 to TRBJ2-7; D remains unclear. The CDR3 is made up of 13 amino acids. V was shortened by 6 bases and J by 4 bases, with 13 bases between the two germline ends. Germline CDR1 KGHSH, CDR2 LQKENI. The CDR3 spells CASSSLGLYEQYF. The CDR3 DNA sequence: TGTGCCAGCTCCTCCCTAGGTCTATACGAGCAGTACTTC.

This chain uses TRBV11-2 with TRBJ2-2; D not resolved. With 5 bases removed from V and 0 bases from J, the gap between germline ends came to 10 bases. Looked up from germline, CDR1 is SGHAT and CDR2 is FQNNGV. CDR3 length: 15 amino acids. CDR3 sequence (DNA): TGTGCCAGCAGCACCGTCAGATCGAACACCGGGGAGCTGTTTTTT. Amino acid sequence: CASSTVRSNTGELFF.

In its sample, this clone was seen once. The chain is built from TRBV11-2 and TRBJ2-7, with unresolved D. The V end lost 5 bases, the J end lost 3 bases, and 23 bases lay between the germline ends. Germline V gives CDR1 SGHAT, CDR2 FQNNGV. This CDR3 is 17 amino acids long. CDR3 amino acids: CASSLNPSAANGYEQYF. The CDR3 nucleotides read TGTGCCAGCAGCCTAAACCCTTCTGCGGCGAATGGCTACGAGCAGTACTTC.

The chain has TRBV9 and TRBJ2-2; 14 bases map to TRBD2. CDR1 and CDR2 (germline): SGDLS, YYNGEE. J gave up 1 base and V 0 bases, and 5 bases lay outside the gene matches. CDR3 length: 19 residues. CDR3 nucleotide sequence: TGTGCCAGCAGCGTAGTGGGACTAGCGGGAGTTAGGAACACCGGGGAGCTGTTTTTT. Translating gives CASSVVGLAGVRNTGELFF.

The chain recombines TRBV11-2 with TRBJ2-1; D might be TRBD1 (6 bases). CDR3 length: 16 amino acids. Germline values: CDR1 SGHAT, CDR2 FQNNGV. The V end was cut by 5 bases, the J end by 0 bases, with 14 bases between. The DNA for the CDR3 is TGTGCCAGCAGCGCGCGACAGGCGAGCTCCTACAATGAGCAGTTCTTC. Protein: CASSARQASSYNEQFF.

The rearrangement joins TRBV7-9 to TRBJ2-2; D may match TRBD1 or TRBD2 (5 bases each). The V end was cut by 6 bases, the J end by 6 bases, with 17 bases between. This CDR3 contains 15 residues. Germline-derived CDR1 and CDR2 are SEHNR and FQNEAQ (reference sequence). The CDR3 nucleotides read TGTGCCAGCAGTTTGGGACGGGTGTTGGCCGGGGAGCTGTTTTTT. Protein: CASSLGRVLAGELFF.

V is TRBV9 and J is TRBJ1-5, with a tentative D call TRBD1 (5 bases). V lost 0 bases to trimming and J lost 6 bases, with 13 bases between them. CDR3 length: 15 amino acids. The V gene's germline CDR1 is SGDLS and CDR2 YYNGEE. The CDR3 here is CASSVGIGARQPQHF. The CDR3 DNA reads TGTGCCAGCAGCGTAGGGATCGGGGCTCGTCAGCCCCAGCATTTT.

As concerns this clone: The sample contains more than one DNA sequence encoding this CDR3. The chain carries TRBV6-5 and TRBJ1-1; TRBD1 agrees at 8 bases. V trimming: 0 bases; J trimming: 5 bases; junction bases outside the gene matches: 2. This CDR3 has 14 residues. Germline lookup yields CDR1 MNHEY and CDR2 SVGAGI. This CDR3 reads CASSYSRGQTEAFF. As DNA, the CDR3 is TGTGCCAGCAGTTACTCCAGGGGGCAGACTGAAGCTTTCTTT.

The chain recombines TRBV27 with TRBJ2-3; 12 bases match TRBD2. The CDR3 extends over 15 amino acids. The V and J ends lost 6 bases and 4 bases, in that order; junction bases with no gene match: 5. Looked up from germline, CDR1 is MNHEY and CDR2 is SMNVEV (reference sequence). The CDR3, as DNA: TGTGCCAGCAGGCGACTAGCGGGAGTCTCAGATACGCAGTATTTT. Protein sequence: CASRRLAGVSDTQYF.